The 2 T cell receptor beta chains given below trace back to one sample, sequenced in a study of cytomegalovirus exposure and HLA in healthy donors. Primers for the PCR totalled 60 Vbeta and 13 Jbeta. Assay used: immunoSEQ multiplex PCR; TCRdb lists only in-frame clones, some missing. The sample includes around 150,000 clones, around 72% seen only once; the top ten take roughly 6.6%. Sequenced material: PBMCs. The receptors originated from a man aged 40-49 years in good health and CMV-seropositive.

The rearrangement uses TRBV5-6 and TRBJ2-7; TRBD1 agrees at 7 bases. CDR1 is SGHDT, CDR2 YYEEEE, per germline. Unmatched junction bases numbered 15, after V lost 4 bases and J lost 2 bases. The length of the CDR3 is 17 residues. CDR3 sequence reads: CASSDGPTGNSPYEQYF. As DNA, the CDR3 is TGTGCCAGCAGCGACGGACCGACAGGGAATTCCCCCTACGAGCAGTACTTC.

This chain uses TRBV7-2 with TRBJ2-2, with D possibly being TRBD1 (6 bases). The germline V gene encodes CDR1 SGHTA and CDR2 FQGNSA. V lost 0 bases to trimming and J lost 0 bases, with 8 bases between them. The CDR3 loop spans 16 amino acids. DNA of the CDR3: TGTGCCAGCAGCTTAGCTACAGGGTCGAACACCGGGGAGCTGTTTTTT. This codes for CASSLATGSNTGELFF.